A selection of T cell receptor beta chains follows, all from one sample in a study of blood T cell repertoires in COVID-19. Profiling relied on immunoSEQ multiplex PCR, and the TCRdb table lists in-frame clones only, not all of them. The repertoire holds some 80,000 clones, with 80% as singletons. Sequencing was done on a sample of peripheral blood. Receptor source: a woman aged 40 to 50 with active or convalescent COVID-19. The CDR3 runs from the conserved cysteine through the conserved F or W. Fields, in order: D gene, V gene, clone size, J gene, CDR3 protein, CDR3 DNA. The D gene is left open where the match is weak. The size entry is marked missing in some rows and otherwise reads once, few, many or a size class.

>-|TRBV18|-|TRBJ2-7
CASSPSQTYEQYF
TGTGCCAGCTCACCAAGCCAAACCTACGAGCAGTACTTC
>TRBD2|TRBV13|-|TRBJ2-1
CASSFSGLFYNEQFF
TGTGCCAGCAGCTTTAGCGGGCTCTTCTACAATGAGCAGTTCTTC
>TRBD1|TRBV7-3|-|TRBJ1-6
CASSPRGIGSRDRNSPLHF
TGTGCCAGCAGCCCAAGGGGAATAGGGTCCCGGGACAGGAATTCACCCCTCCACTTT
>TRBD2|TRBV4-1|few|TRBJ2-7
CASSQESSGWAYEQYF
TGCGCCAGCAGCCAAGAGTCTAGCGGGTGGGCCTACGAGCAGTACTTC
>TRBD1|TRBV19|once|TRBJ2-1
CASSPLTGVGNEQFF
TGTGCCAGTAGTCCTCTGACAGGGGTGGGCAATGAGCAGTTCTTC
>-|TRBV4-3|once|TRBJ1-6
CASSHFSQNSPLHF
TGCGCCAGCAGCCACTTTTCACAGAATTCACCCCTCCACTTT
>TRBD2|TRBV6-2/TRBV6-3|-|TRBJ2-5
CASSPGLAGETQYF
TGTGCCAGCAGCCCCGGACTAGCGGGAGAGACCCAGTACTTC
>-|TRBV5-1|-|TRBJ2-5
CASSLGSQGRGETQYF
TGCGCCAGCAGCTTGGGCTCCCAGGGGCGAGGAGAGACCCAGTACTTC
>-|TRBV29-1|-|TRBJ2-1
CSALKSGYNEQFF
TGCAGCGCCTTGAAATCAGGGTACAATGAGCAGTTCTTC
>-|TRBV12-3/TRBV12-4|-|TRBJ1-2
CASSRAGYGYTF
TGTGCCAGCAGCCGCGCTGGCTATGGCTACACCTTC
>-|TRBV7-9|-|TRBJ1-1
CASSRGDTEAFF
TGTGCCAGCAGTCGTGGAGATACTGAAGCTTTCTTT
>TRBD1|TRBV20-1|-|TRBJ1-5
CSASRQGALSNQPQHF
TGCAGTGCTAGTAGGCAGGGGGCGCTTAGCAATCAGCCCCAGCATTTT
>-|TRBV12-3/TRBV12-4|-|TRBJ2-7
CASSLDRVYEQYF
TGTGCCAGCAGCCTAGACAGAGTCTACGAGCAGTACTTC
>-|TRBV5-8|-|TRBJ1-2
CASSLVAREMNYGYTF
TGTGCCAGCAGCTTGGTCGCGCGGGAGATGAACTATGGCTACACCTTC
>TRBD1|TRBV7-2|-|TRBJ2-2
CASSPRTGSTGELFF
TGTGCCAGCAGCCCGCGGACAGGCTCCACCGGGGAGCTGTTTTTT
>TRBD1|TRBV28|once|TRBJ2-1
CASSAPGQGAFEQFF
TGTGCCAGCAGTGCACCGGGACAGGGGGCTTTTGAGCAGTTCTTC
>-|TRBV29-1|-|TRBJ1-2
CSARDYGGYGYTF
TGCAGCGCGCGGGATTACGGGGGCTATGGCTACACCTTC
>-|TRBV21-1|-|TRBJ1-5
CASSKRQGSKKNSNQPQHF
TGTGCCAGCAGCAAACGACAGGGGTCTAAGAAGAATAGCAATCAGCCCCAGCATTTT
>TRBD1|TRBV5-5|once|TRBJ2-4
CASSLDGTGGIAKNIQYF
TGTGCCAGCAGCTTGGATGGTACAGGGGGAATAGCCAAAAACATTCAGTACTTC
>-|TRBV7-2|-|TRBJ1-2
CASSSQGQYGYTF
TGTGCCAGCAGCTCGCAGGGGCAATATGGCTACACCTTC
>-|TRBV9|-|TRBJ2-2
CASSVGGNTGELFF
TGTGCCAGCAGCGTAGGGGGCAACACCGGGGAGCTGTTTTTT
>-|TRBV2|-|TRBJ1-2
CASIRPPDRNYGYTF
TGTGCCAGCATTAGACCCCCCGACAGGAACTATGGCTACACCTTC
>-|TRBV6-2/TRBV6-3|-|TRBJ1-2
CASSYSEEGYTF
TGTGCCAGCAGTTACTCCGAGGAGGGATACACCTTC